This TCR beta chain was identified in a study of siplizumab effects on memory and regulatory T cells. Some clones are missing from TCRdb's copy, which holds only in-frame ones; the method was immunoSEQ multiplex PCR. The sample includes 100,000 or so clones, roughly nine tenths of them seen just once. On this clone itself: Its cognate antigen is unknown.

Germline V CDR1 and CDR2: SNHLY, FYNNEI. CDR3 size: 13 residues. The V end lost 4 bases, the J end lost 7 bases, and 10 bases lay between the germline ends. General study findings and limits: Naive T cells were seen as more diverse than memory cells and as major alloresponse contributors. For siplizumab cultures, the suppressive function of their proliferating Tregs was not confirmed. Neither a naive nor a memory phenotype was assignable to roughly 75-95% of proliferating CD4+ or CD8+ clones.

The sample comprised Tregs sorted from blood. The TCR sequence derives from a human donor in good health. The chain joins TRBV2 to TRBJ1-4, with D uncertain. CDR3 DNA sequence: TGTGCCAGCAGTGCCCGACTTGGTGAAAAACTGTTTTTT. Translating it yields CASSARLGEKLFF.